This T cell receptor (beta chain) is from a study of T cells expressing NK-cell markers. The study, taken as a whole, reports: NKG2C+ dominant clonotype frequencies in 6 or 7 donors were roughly 1.0-7.5% of CD8+ T cells. These clonotypes, the leaders elsewhere, also led the CD3+CD56-NKG2C+ fraction in several donors.

CDR3 length: 14 amino acids. The germline V gene encodes CDR1 LNHNV and CDR2 YYDKDF (reference sequence). Concerning this clonotype itself: Its specificity is not known.

For TCR beta, cDNA was produced by 5'RACE template switching with UMIs. TCRdb re-called the 5' RACE reads and shows each CDR3 protein once, DNA omitted. The sample spans roughly 390,000 distinct CDR3 sequences; the ten largest clones claim around a tenth. This chain uses TRBV15 with TRBJ1-5; the TCRdb D gene call, TRBD1, has no DNA to confirm it. This clonotype originated in a woman in her 50s in good health. The material sequenced was blood T cells: a sorted CD56 or NKG2C T cell subset, CD4+ or CD8+ T cells, or bulk PBMC T cells (not recorded which). CDR3 sequence reads: CATSRQGQNQPQHF. The full variable domain, with the rest looked up from reference TRBV15 and TRBJ1-5, is DAMVIQNPRYQVTQFGKPVTLSCSQTLNHNVMYWYQQKSSQAPKLLFHYYDKDFNNEADTPDNFQSRRPNTSFCFLDIRSPGLGDTAMYLCATSRQGQNQPQHFGDGTRLSIL.